The 22 T cell receptor beta chains presented below share a single source sample, sequenced in a study of identical twins. Each CDR3 protein is one row after TCRdb ran MiXCR on the 5' RACE reads. The sample has about 790,000 distinct CDR3 sequences, about 20% seen once. This sample was shared with a second study, whose subject was T cells expressing NK-cell markers.

The sample comprised PBMCs. The source of these receptors is a woman aged 18 to 35 in good health.

This chain links TRBV2 with TRBJ1-1; D gene unclear. There are 13 residues in the CDR3. The germline gives CDR1 SNHLY, CDR2 FYNNEI. Trimming pared 7 bases from V and 3 bases from J, leaving 12 bases between. Here the CDR3 DNA reads TGTGCCAGCATAGTTTACTCAGACACTGAAGCTTTCTTT. Translation gives CASIVYSDTEAFF. Complete variable domain (other parts from reference TRBV2 and TRBJ1-1): EPEVTQTPSHQVTQMGQEVILRCVPISNHLYFYWYRQILGQKVEFLVSFYNNEISEKSEIFDDQFSVERPDGSNFTLKIRSTKLEDSAMYFCASIVYSDTEAFFGQGTRLTVV.

This clonotype was found many times. V gene TRBV12-3 or TRBV12-4 combines with J gene TRBJ1-1; maybe TRBD1 (6 bases). Trimming pared 6 bases from V and 1 base from J, leaving 12 bases between. This CDR3 is built from 14 residues. In DNA, the CDR3 is TGTGCCAGCAGCCTAGGGGGGCGGAACACTGAAGCTTTCTTT. Translating it yields CASSLGGRNTEAFF.

This clonotype was recorded a few times. V usage is TRBV20-1 and J usage is TRBJ1-1, with D unresolved. The V end was cut by 1 base, the J end by 3 bases, with 18 bases between. Per the germline V gene, CDR1 is DFQATT and CDR2 is SNEGSKA (reference sequence). There are 16 residues in the CDR3. CDR3 amino acids: CSARVSIRTADTEAFF. Here the CDR3 DNA reads TGCAGTGCTAGAGTGTCGATTAGGACGGCGGACACTGAAGCTTTCTTT.

This clonotype was observed a few times. The chain uses TRBV7-9 and TRBJ2-1; D is undetermined. CDR1 and CDR2 (germline): SEHNR, FQNEAQ (reference sequence). V lost 5 bases to trimming and J lost 2 bases, with 10 bases between them. This CDR3 is built from 14 residues. The CDR3 protein is CASSLDNTYNEQFF. The DNA of the CDR3 is TGTGCCAGCAGCCTTGATAACACCTACAATGAGCAGTTCTTC.

This clonotype occurred a few times. The chain joins TRBV18 to TRBJ2-3, with 13 bases fitting TRBD2. The germline V gene encodes CDR1 KGHSH and CDR2 LQKENI. The CDR3 contains 16 residues. V lost 3 bases to trimming and J lost 2 bases; unmatched junction nucleotides: 2. The CDR3 DNA reads TGTGCCAGCTCACCGACTAGCGGGAGGCCCACAGATACGCAGTATTTT. Translated: CASSPTSGRPTDTQYF. Drawing the rest from reference TRBV18 and TRBJ2-3, the complete variable domain is NAGVMQNPRHLVRRRGQEARLRCSPMKGHSHVYWYRQLPEEGLKFMVYLQKENIIDESGMPKERFSAEFPKEGPSILRIQQVVRGDSAAYFCASSPTSGRPTDTQYFGPGTRLTVL.

Only a few counts were recorded for this clonotype. The chain has TRBV10-3 and TRBJ1-1; possible D gene TRBD1, 5 bases. CDR3 length: 15 residues. The germline V gene encodes CDR1 ENHRY and CDR2 SYGVKD. The germline V and J ends were trimmed by 2 bases and 2 bases, with 12 bases remaining between them. The CDR3 reads CAISEMGTDNTEAFF. In nucleotides, the CDR3 is TGTGCCATCAGTGAGATGGGGACGGATAACACTGAAGCTTTCTTT.

This clonotype turned up a few times. V gene TRBV5-1 combines with J gene TRBJ2-5; D gene unclear. Germline V gene sequence: CDR1 SGHRS, CDR2 YFSETQ. Trimming pared 0 bases from V and 5 bases from J, leaving 11 bases between. The CDR3 contains 14 residues. DNA of the CDR3: TGCGCCAGCAGCTTGGAGGCCCTACGGGAGACCCAGTACTTC. Translating it yields CASSLEALRETQYF.

The chain recombines TRBV11-2 with TRBJ2-1, with 8 bases matching TRBD2. With V trimmed by 4 bases and J by 2 bases, 10 bases remained unmatched. CDR1 and CDR2 (germline): SGHAT, FQNNGV. The CDR3 is made up of 17 amino acids. The CDR3 loop reads CASSSRLASGTYNEQFF. The CDR3 region has the DNA TGTGCCAGCAGCTCCCGACTAGCGAGCGGTACCTACAATGAGCAGTTCTTC.

This clonotype was seen a few times. The rearrangement links TRBV30 to TRBJ2-5; D unclear. The germline V gene encodes CDR1 GTSNPN and CDR2 SVGIG (reference sequence). V gave up 1 base and J gave up 4 bases, with 1 base separating them. This CDR3 spans 10 amino acids. This CDR3 is CAWSGETQYF. CDR3 in DNA: TGTGCCTGGAGTGGAGAGACCCAGTACTTC.

In its sample, this clonotype was seen a few times. The chain is built from TRBV12-5 and TRBJ1-1; weak D call: TRBD1 (6 bases). Germline CDR1 reads LGHNT; CDR2 reads FRNRAP. Between the trimmed V and J ends, which lost 2 bases and 0 bases, there was a span of 25 bases. The CDR3 loop spans 20 amino acids. CDR3 sequence (DNA): TGTGCTAGTGGTTTGCCCCAATATGGGGGGCGACCGGTCTTGAACACTGAAGCTTTCTTT. Its protein is CASGLPQYGGRPVLNTEAFF.

The chain carries TRBV24-1 and TRBJ2-1, with 11 bases aligning to TRBD1. CDR1 is KGHDR, CDR2 SFDVKD, per germline. The V and J ends lost 4 bases and 6 bases, in that order; junction bases with no gene match: 7. The CDR3 contains 16 residues. CDR3 coding DNA: TGTGCCACCAGTGACTATGGACAGGGGGCAATCAATGAGCAGTTCTTC. Its translation is CATSDYGQGAINEQFF.

This clonotype was counted between two and nine times. The chain joins TRBV5-1 to TRBJ1-1, with TRBD1 as a possible D gene (5 bases). The ends were cut back, 0 bases at V and 0 bases at J, with 15 bases in the middle. The CDR3 runs to 17 residues. The germline V gene encodes CDR1 SGHRS and CDR2 YFSETQ. The CDR3 DNA follows: TGCGCCAGCAGCTTGGCCCAGGGAAGTTTAATGAACACTGAAGCTTTCTTT. This encodes CASSLAQGSLMNTEAFF.

This clonotype was seen a few times. The rearrangement joins TRBV12-3 or TRBV12-4 to TRBJ2-3; 9 positions agree with TRBD2. The CDR3 covers 17 residues. The V gene end was trimmed by 5 bases and the J gene end by 0 bases; junction bases not matched to a gene: 9. CDR3 region: CASSLLRLAASTDTQYF. The CDR3 DNA is TGTGCCAGCAGTCTTTTAAGACTAGCGGCTAGCACAGATACGCAGTATTTT.

The chain's CDR3 is CASRRNRESGNTIYF. The CDR3 DNA is TGTGCCAGCAGACGAAACAGGGAATCTGGAAACACCATATATTTT. The chain has TRBV27 and TRBJ1-3; D may be TRBD1 (6 bases). V dropped 6 bases and J dropped 1 base, with 13 bases sitting between them. This CDR3 region has 15 residues. The germline V gene has CDR1 MNHEY and CDR2 SMNVEV (reference sequence).

J is TRBJ2-7 and V is TRBV7-9; D gene ambiguous. The CDR3 runs to 16 residues. Germline values: CDR1 SEHNR, CDR2 FQNEAQ (reference sequence). In DNA form, the CDR3 reads TGTGCGACCAGGTCTATGCGAAAGATCCCTCCCTACGAGCAGTACTTC. Protein sequence: CATRSMRKIPPYEQYF.

A few counts support this clonotype. J is TRBJ2-1 and V is TRBV7-3, with a possible D match to TRBD2 (6 bases). V lost 4 bases and J lost 0, with 13 bases in between. This CDR3 is built from 16 residues. Germline lookup yields CDR1 SGHTA and CDR2 FQGTGA. CDR3 sequence: CASSSRVSGSYNEQFF. The CDR3 region has the DNA TGTGCCAGCAGCTCCCGGGTTAGCGGCTCCTACAATGAGCAGTTCTTC.

This clonotype has ten or more counts. The gene calls are TRBV27 and TRBJ2-1; 10 nucleotides align to TRBD1. Germline V CDR1 and CDR2: MNHEY, SMNVEV (reference sequence). Trimming cost V 5 bases and J 6 bases; bases outside gene matches: 7. This CDR3 has 15 residues. This CDR3 is CASSTGQGGVNEQFF. The CDR3 DNA is TGTGCCAGCAGTACCGGACAGGGGGGCGTCAATGAGCAGTTCTTC.

This clonotype has more than one count but fewer than ten. The V gene is TRBV7-8, the J gene TRBJ2-5; a weak D match, TRBD1 (5 bases). CDR1 and CDR2 from the germline V gene are SGHVS and FQNEAQ. The length of the CDR3 is 15 residues. Deletions cut 0 bases from V and 4 bases from J, with 12 bases between. The CDR3 reads CASSLATQQGETQYF. The CDR3 DNA is TGTGCCAGCAGCTTAGCGACCCAGCAGGGAGAGACCCAGTACTTC.

This clonotype showed up just a few times. The rearrangement links TRBV7-6 to TRBJ2-1, with TRBD1 identical over 11 bases. The V and J ends lost 3 bases and 8 bases, in that order; junction bases with no gene match: 6. The CDR3 spans 15 residues. Germline V gene lookup returns CDR1 SGHVS and CDR2 FNYEAQ. The CDR3 DNA is TGTGCCAGCAGCTTCGGGACAGGGGGGGAAGATGAGCAGTTCTTC. It codes for CASSFGTGGEDEQFF.

The rearrangement joins TRBV11-2 to TRBJ1-1, with D maybe TRBD1 (5 bases). Germline CDR1 and CDR2: SGHAT and FQNNGV. The CDR3 sequence is 13 residues long. The V gene lost 2 bases and the J gene lost 3 bases, with 7 bases spanning the gap. CDR3 sequence (DNA): TGTGCCAGCAGCTTAAGACAGTACACTGAAGCTTTCTTT. It encodes CASSLRQYTEAFF.

The V call is TRBV12-5, the J call TRBJ2-1, with D possibly TRBD1 on 6 matching bases. Germline V gene lookup returns CDR1 LGHNT and CDR2 FRNRAP. V lost 1 base and J lost 10, with 11 bases in between. CDR3 size: 13 residues. The CDR3 sequence is CASGLEGGREQFF. CDR3 DNA: TGTGCTAGTGGTTTGGAAGGGGGTCGCGAGCAGTTCTTC.

A few counts support this clonotype. J is TRBJ2-3 and V is TRBV25-1, with D hard to call. V shed 0 bases and J shed 5 bases, with 6 bases lying between them. The CDR3 is made up of 13 amino acids. Germline loops: CDR1 MGHDK, CDR2 SYGVNS. The CDR3 nucleotides read TGTGCCAGCAGTGAATATGGACGAGATACGCAGTATTTT. Its protein product is CASSEYGRDTQYF.